Following are 6 T cell receptor beta chains from one sample sequenced in a study of T cell responses to AZD1222 COVID-19 vaccine. Sequenced by immunoSEQ multiplex PCR; TCRdb stores in-frame clones only, minus some. This table holds tens of thousands of clones, under 90% found once. Sample: peripheral blood, taken on day 0 of AZD1222 vaccination. These receptors originate from an adult in good health.

This chain links TRBV5-1 with TRBJ2-3, with 11 bases lining up with TRBD2. This CDR3 spans 17 amino acids. The germline gives CDR1 SGHRS, CDR2 YFSETQ. Losses at the gene ends were 4 bases for V and 4 bases for J; bases not matched to a gene: 11. The CDR3 reads CASSRRGTSGPSDTQYF. CDR3 sequence (DNA): TGCGCCAGCAGCCGAAGAGGGACTAGCGGACCGTCAGATACGCAGTATTTT.

The chain combines TRBV5-5 with TRBJ1-5; a weak D match, TRBD1 (5 bases). Germline loops: CDR1 SGHKS, CDR2 YYEKEE (reference sequence). Trimming stripped 0 bases from V and 6 bases from J, with 10 bases between. This CDR3 spans 14 amino acids. CDR3 in DNA: TGTGCCAGCAGCTTGGACCAGGGTGGTCAGCCCCAGCATTTT. This codes for CASSLDQGGQPQHF.

J is TRBJ2-5 and V is TRBV15; 7 positions match TRBD2. Trimming removed 6 bases from V and 2 bases from J; junction bases left unmatched: 9. CDR1 is LNHNV, CDR2 YYDKDF, per germline (reference sequence). There are 15 residues in the CDR3. The CDR3 nucleotides are TGTGCCACCAGTCGAGGGAGGGTGGGGCAAGAGACCCAGTACTTC. Its translation is CATSRGRVGQETQYF.

The chain has TRBV7-8 and TRBJ2-5; 9 bases align to TRBD1. V gave up 2 bases and J gave up 1 base; unmatched junction bases: 2. The CDR3 covers 15 residues. CDR1 and CDR2 from the germline V gene are SGHVS and FQNEAQ. For the CDR3, the DNA is TGTGCCAGCAGCTTAACAGGGGGCATCCAAGAGACCCAGTACTTC. It yields the protein CASSLTGGIQETQYF.

This clone was counted between two and nine times. The chain is built from TRBV5-8 and TRBJ2-3, with D tentatively TRBD1 (5 bases). Trimming stripped 0 bases from V and 2 bases from J, with 7 bases between. The germline V gene has CDR1 SGHTS and CDR2 YDEGEE. CDR3 length equals 14 residues. As DNA, the CDR3 is TGTGCCAGCAGCTTGGGGGGCCCCACAGATACGCAGTATTTT. Translation: CASSLGGPTDTQYF. The full variable domain, its missing parts supplied by reference TRBV5-8 and TRBJ2-3, is EAGVTQSPTHLIKTRGQQATLRCSPISGHTSVYWYQQALGLGLQFLLWYDEGEERNRGNFPPRFSGRQFPNYSSELNVNALELEDSALYLCASSLGGPTDTQYFGPGTRLTVL.

CDR3 nucleotides: TGTGCCAGCAGCTTGGATCCGCACAATGAGCAGTTCTTC. Protein product: CASSLDPHNEQFF. The chain couples TRBV5-4 to TRBJ2-1; D not resolved. Germline V gene lookup returns CDR1 SGHNT and CDR2 YYREEE (reference sequence). The germline V and J ends were trimmed by 0 bases and 5 bases, with 6 bases remaining between them. The CDR3 consists of 13 residues.